What follows are 32 T cell receptor beta chains derived from one specimen sequenced in a study of Graves' ophthalmopathy and Graves' hyperthyroidism. RNA transcripts provided the template for amplifying TCR beta CDR3 regions. Scientists carried out first-round RT-PCR using HTBI primers and then a second-round multiplex PCR. A single record per CDR3 protein comes from TCRdb applying MiXCR to the multiplex PCR reads. The sample lists under 800,000 distinct CDR3 sequences; over 20% were seen once. Sequencing used peripheral blood. The receptors stem from a woman under 30 with stable Graves' hyperthyroidism. Some clones in this sample may be carry-over from other donors' samples.

In this sample, this clonotype turned up many times. The rearrangement joins TRBV30 to TRBJ1-5; D call uncertain. This CDR3 contains 14 residues. Germline values: CDR1 GTSNPN, CDR2 SVGIG (reference sequence). V was pared by 1 base and J by 3 bases, with 10 bases between. CDR3 nucleotide sequence: TGTGCCTGGAGTGGCACAGCCAACAATCAGCCCCAGCATTTT. This gives the protein CAWSGTANNQPQHF.

The J gene is TRBJ2-2, the V gene TRBV4-1, with D possibly being TRBD1 (6 bases). V lost 0 bases and J lost 4, with 12 bases in between. Germline V gives CDR1 MGHRA, CDR2 YSYEKL. The CDR3 is made up of 16 amino acids. The chain's CDR3 is CASSQEGRGPTGELFF. In DNA, the CDR3 is TGCGCCAGCAGCCAAGAAGGCAGGGGACCCACCGGGGAGCTGTTTTTT.

The J gene is TRBJ2-2, the V gene TRBV19; 7 nucleotides agree with TRBD1. This CDR3 region has 14 residues. V gave up 7 bases and J gave up 6 bases; unmatched junction bases: 8. Germline V gene data show CDR1 as LNHDA and CDR2 as SQIVND (reference sequence). CDR3 protein: CASTPGQVPGELFF. The CDR3 nucleotides read TGTGCCAGTACCCCCGGACAGGTTCCCGGGGAGCTGTTTTTT.

The genes are TRBV3-1 and TRBJ2-2; tentatively, D is TRBD1 (6 bases). V was clipped by 2 bases and J by 3 bases, with 13 bases between them. Germline V lookup: CDR1 LGHDT, CDR2 YNNKEL (reference sequence). This CDR3 has 16 amino acids. CDR3 bases: TGTGCCAGCAGCCAACTTACAGGGCAGGACACCGGGGAGCTGTTTTTT. It translates to CASSQLTGQDTGELFF.

This clonotype appeared many times. The chain employs TRBV7-2 and TRBJ2-2; D is unresolved. CDR1 and CDR2 (germline): SGHTA, FQGNSA. The CDR3 length is 15 residues. V was clipped by 7 bases and J by 3 bases, with 15 bases between them. In nucleotides, the CDR3 is TGTGCCAGCAACCGACCGACCGACCACACCGGGGAGCTGTTTTTT. It codes for CASNRPTDHTGELFF.

This clonotype has ten or more counts. J is TRBJ2-7 and V is TRBV11-2; possible D gene TRBD2, 5 bases. This CDR3 is built from 13 residues. V was cut by 3 bases and J by 7 bases, with 13 bases left in between. Germline values: CDR1 SGHAT, CDR2 FQNNGV. The CDR3 reads CASSFGEMGEQYF. CDR3 bases: TGTGCCAGCAGCTTCGGGGAGATGGGGGAGCAGTACTTC. Drawing the rest from reference TRBV11-2 and TRBJ2-7, the complete variable domain is EAGVAQSPRYKIIEKRQSVAFWCNPISGHATLYWYQQILGQGPKLLIQFQNNGVVDDSQLPKDRFSAERLKGVDSTLKIQPAKLEDSAVYLCASSFGEMGEQYFGPGTRLTVT.

Worth noting for this clonotype: A junction boundary mismatches the germline segment, possibly from a read error. V usage is TRBV15 and J usage is TRBJ2-2; D may be TRBD2 (5 bases). Germline V gene lookup returns CDR1 LNHNV and CDR2 YYDKDF (reference sequence). The CDR3 is made up of 15 amino acids. Written as DNA, the CDR3 is TGTGCCACCAAGGCGGACGGAGCGAACACCGGGGAGCCGTTTTTT. Residues: CATKADGANTGEPFF. The variable domain in full, with the rest retrieved from reference TRBV15 and TRBJ2-2, is DAMVIQNPRYQVTQFGKPVTLSCSQTLNHNVMYWYQQKSSQAPKLLFHYYDKDFNNEADTPDNFQSRRPNTSFCFLDIRSPGLGDTAMYLCATKADGANTGEPFFGEGSRLTVL.

V and J are TRBV6-1 and TRBJ1-2; 7 bases match TRBD1. Germline values: CDR1 MNHNS, CDR2 SASEGT. The V segment lost 4 bases and the J segment 4 bases; nucleotides outside the gene matches: 15. The CDR3 extends over 17 amino acids. For the CDR3, the DNA is TGTGCCAGCAGTGGGCTGACAGGGAAGAGGAGGATCTATGGCTACACCTTC. Protein sequence: CASSGLTGKRRIYGYTF.

This clonotype has more than one count but fewer than ten. The CDR3 nucleotides are TGCAGTGCTAACAGGGGCTGGTACCAAGAGACCCAGTACTTC. Encoded protein: CSANRGWYQETQYF. The rearrangement uses TRBV20-1 and TRBJ2-5, with 7 bases that match TRBD1. The trim removed 4 bases at V and 0 bases at J, leaving 5 bases unmatched. The CDR3 runs to 14 residues. Per the germline V gene, CDR1 is DFQATT and CDR2 is SNEGSKA (reference sequence).

This clonotype has a count of ten or more. The chain combines TRBV12-3 or TRBV12-4 with TRBJ2-5; 15 nucleotides line up with TRBD2. CDR3 length: 17 residues. With 6 bases clipped from V and 0 bases from J, the junction kept 5 bases outside the gene matches. The CDR3 DNA sequence: TGTGCCAGCAGGGATGGGACTAGCGGGAGGTACCAAGAGACCCAGTACTTC. This encodes CASRDGTSGRYQETQYF.

V gene TRBV6-1 combines with J gene TRBJ1-1; D may be TRBD1 (5 bases). The ends were cut back, 10 bases at V and 12 bases at J, with 12 bases in the middle. CDR1 and CDR2 (germline): MNHNS, SASEGT. The CDR3 is 9 amino acids. DNA for the CDR3: TGTGCCACCCGGGACTCCTCTTTCTTT. This encodes CATRDSSFF.

Only a few counts were recorded for this clonotype. This may be a read error: a much more frequent sequence differs by one nucleotide. The CDR3 DNA sequence: TGTGCCAGCAGCCATGGGGTCTCCTATAATTCACCCCTCCACTTT. It translates to CASSHGVSYNSPLHF. V and J are TRBV28 and TRBJ1-6; D gene uncertain. CDR3 size: 15 residues. Germline V CDR1 and CDR2: MDHEN, SYDVKM. The germline V and J ends were trimmed by 6 bases and 0 bases, with 9 bases remaining between them.

The chain is built from TRBV11-2 and TRBJ2-4; D remains unclear. The CDR3 runs to 16 residues. V lost 0 bases and J 2 bases, leaving 11 bases between the germline ends. Germline V CDR1 and CDR2: SGHAT, FQNNGV. The CDR3 reads CASSLDADFPKNIQYF. In DNA form, the CDR3 reads TGTGCCAGCAGCTTAGATGCAGATTTTCCCAAAAACATTCAGTACTTC.

This clonotype was detected once. The chain links TRBV6-1 to TRBJ1-1, with unresolved D. The CDR3 runs 12 residues. CDR1 is MNHNS and CDR2 is SASEGT in the germline V gene. The V gene lost 4 bases and the J gene lost 11 bases, with 14 bases spanning the gap. The CDR3 region has the DNA TGTGCCAGCAGTGTAACGATCGGTGATGCTTTCTTT. Translation gives CASSVTIGDAFF.

This clonotype was detected many times. This likely comes from a read error, as the CDR3 has no conserved phenylalanine or tryptophan at its end. This chain uses TRBV12-3 or TRBV12-4 with TRBJ2-5; possibly TRBD1 for D (5 bases). This CDR3 spans 13 amino acids. The CDR3, as DNA: TGTGCGAGCAGGGATCTCCACGGAGAGACCCAGTACTTG. It specifies CASRDLHGETQYL.

In this sample, this clonotype turned up a few times. The gene calls are TRBV19 and TRBJ1-1, with D maybe TRBD1 (5 bases). This CDR3 is 13 amino acids long. Germline values: CDR1 LNHDA, CDR2 SQIVND (reference sequence). Trimming left V 3 bases short and J 4 bases short, with 9 bases between. The CDR3 nucleotides read TGTGCCAGTAGTATTGGCAGGGCCACTGAAGCTTTCTTT. As protein: CASSIGRATEAFF. The complete variable domain, with remaining parts taken from reference TRBV19 and TRBJ1-1, reads DGGITQSPKYLFRKEGQNVTLSCEQNLNHDAMYWYRQDPGQGLRLIYYSQIVNDFQKGDIAEGYSVSREKKESFPLTVTSAQKNPTAFYLCASSIGRATEAFFGQGTRLTVV.

Many counts were recorded for this clonotype. In DNA, the CDR3 is TGTGCCAGCAGTTCCCCGGGACAGGGTGACTATGGCTACACCTTC. It is translated as CASSSPGQGDYGYTF. This chain uses TRBV27 with TRBJ1-2; TRBD1 aligns across 9 bases. The J segment lost 3 bases and the V segment lost 4 bases, leaving 6 bases of the junction unmatched. The CDR3 loop spans 15 amino acids. CDR1 and CDR2 from the germline V gene are MNHEY and SMNVEV (reference sequence).

The chain recombines TRBV6-1 with TRBJ2-7; TRBD2 matches at 8 bases. The V segment lost 7 bases and the J segment 2 bases; nucleotides outside the gene matches: 10. The CDR3 runs to 15 residues. Looked up from germline, CDR1 is MNHNS and CDR2 is SASEGT. For the CDR3, the DNA is TGTGCCAGCACCAGCGGGAGTCCTTTTACCTACGAGCAGTACTTC. Translated: CASTSGSPFTYEQYF.

Concerning this clonotype: The CDR3 end shows no conserved phenylalanine or tryptophan, and so a read error is likely. This chain links TRBV12-3 or TRBV12-4 with TRBJ1-2, with a tentative D call TRBD1 (6 bases). This CDR3 contains 11 residues. The ends were cut back, 6 bases at V and 8 bases at J, with 10 bases in the middle. CDR3 bases: TGTGCCAGCAGCGAGGGGGGGGGCTACACCTAC. Translation: CASSEGGGYTY.

This clonotype occurred many times. CDR3 in amino acids: CASSYAGPGETQYF. As DNA, the CDR3 is TGTGCCAGCAGTTACGCTGGACCCGGAGAGACCCAGTACTTC. The genes are TRBV6-5 and TRBJ2-5, with no clear D. V lost 2 bases to trimming and J lost 4 bases, with 11 bases between them. The CDR3 consists of 14 residues. Germline loops: CDR1 MNHEY, CDR2 SVGAGI.

This clonotype was picked up many times. J is TRBJ2-5 and V is TRBV30; 9 bases agree with TRBD2. J gave up 4 bases and V 2 bases, and 5 bases lay outside the gene matches. This CDR3 region has 14 residues. Per germline, CDR1 GTSNPN and CDR2 SVGIG (reference sequence). CDR3 region: CAWSLLAGAETQYF. As DNA, the CDR3 is TGTGCCTGGAGTTTATTAGCGGGAGCAGAGACCCAGTACTTC.

V usage is TRBV28 and J usage is TRBJ2-7; 7 bases are shared with TRBD1. Germline trimming cut 8 bases from V and 2 bases from J; bases unmatched to any gene: 6. CDR1 is MDHEN, CDR2 SYDVKM, per germline. The length of the CDR3 is 13 residues. The CDR3 sequence: CASLNRGTYEQYF. CDR3 DNA: TGTGCCAGCCTCAACAGGGGAACCTACGAGCAGTACTTC.

This clonotype was found many times. V usage is TRBV28 and J usage is TRBJ1-1, with TRBD1 as a possible D gene (5 bases). Germline CDR1 MDHEN, CDR2 SYDVKM. V was shortened by 3 bases and J by 10 bases, with 15 bases between the two germline ends. The CDR3 covers 13 residues. The CDR3 region is CASSLLTPRGAFF. CDR3 in DNA: TGTGCCAGCAGTTTGTTGACACCGAGGGGAGCTTTCTTT. Full variable domain (remainder filled in from reference TRBV28 and TRBJ1-1): DVKVTQSSRYLVKRTGEKVFLECVQDMDHENMFWYRQDPGLGLRLIYFSYDVKMKEKGDIPEGYSVSREKKERFSLILESASTNQTSMYLCASSLLTPRGAFFGQGTRLTVV.

This clonotype has at least ten counts. J is TRBJ1-2 and V is TRBV2; 9 bases align to TRBD1. The CDR3 has 14 amino acids. J gave up 6 bases and V 10 bases, and 12 bases lay outside the gene matches. Germline values: CDR1 SNHLY, CDR2 FYNNEI. The CDR3 reads CATRLDRGNHGYTF. CDR3 coding DNA: TGTGCCACCCGATTAGACAGGGGGAATCATGGCTACACCTTC.

Many counts were recorded for this clonotype. The V and J genes are TRBV20-1 and TRBJ2-5; D possibly corresponds to TRBD2 (5 bases). This CDR3 is built from 11 residues. V was shortened by 6 bases and J by 5 bases, with 10 bases between the two germline ends. Germline V gene sequence: CDR1 DFQATT, CDR2 SNEGSKA (reference sequence). Here the CDR3 reads CSALVPETQYF. DNA for the CDR3: TGCAGTGCACTAGTTCCGGAGACCCAGTACTTC.

The table lists this clonotype with many counts. The chain combines TRBV15 with TRBJ2-7; D gene ambiguous. This CDR3 is 15 amino acids long. V shed 0 bases and J shed 2 bases, with 11 bases lying between them. Germline V CDR1 and CDR2: LNHNV, YYDKDF (reference sequence). The CDR3 here is CATSREVGHTYEQYF. CDR3 nucleotides: TGTGCCACCAGCAGAGAGGTTGGGCACACCTACGAGCAGTACTTC.

This clonotype showed up many times. This rearrangement joins TRBV7-8 to TRBJ1-2; maybe TRBD1 (6 bases). V was clipped by 5 bases and J by 7 bases, with 14 bases between them. CDR3 length equals 13 residues. The V gene's germline CDR1 is SGHVS and CDR2 FQNEAQ. In DNA form, the CDR3 reads TGTGCCAGCAGCCCCCAGGGGCAGTCTGGCTACACCTTC. Amino acid sequence: CASSPQGQSGYTF.

The gene calls are TRBV5-5 and TRBJ1-1; D remains ambiguous. Trimming cost V 4 bases and J 6 bases, with 13 bases left between them. Germline V lookup: CDR1 SGHKS, CDR2 YYEKEE (reference sequence). The CDR3 loop spans 13 amino acids. The CDR3 DNA is TGTGCCAGCAGCCCCGGGTGGGGATCTGAAGCTTTCTTT. Its protein is CASSPGWGSEAFF.

This clonotype has ten or more counts. The chain has TRBV6-2 or TRBV6-3 and TRBJ2-2; tentatively, D is TRBD1 (5 bases). Germline values: CDR1 MNHEY, CDR2 SVGEGT. Trimming stripped 10 bases from V and 2 bases from J, with 11 bases between. The length of the CDR3 is 13 residues. The CDR3 sequence: CATTDRNTGELFF. CDR3 coding DNA: TGTGCCACCACCGACAGAAACACCGGGGAGCTGTTTTTT.

The sample holds many counts of this clonotype. The rearrangement joins TRBV13 to TRBJ2-5; 8 bases fit TRBD2. V shed 7 bases, J shed 10 bases, and the junction held 8 bases outside the gene matches. The germline gives CDR1 PRHDT, CDR2 FYEKMQ (reference sequence). This CDR3 is built from 12 residues. CDR3 protein: CASTQRGGLQYF. In DNA form, the CDR3 reads TGTGCCAGCACCCAACGGGGGGGCCTCCAGTACTTC. Based on the CDR3 plus reference TRBV13 and TRBJ2-5, the full variable domain is AAGVIQSPRHLIKEKRETATLKCYPIPRHDTVYWYQQGPGQDPQFLISFYEKMQSDKGSIPDRFSAQQFSDYHSELNMSSLELGDSALYFCASTQRGGLQYFGPGTRLLVL.

Ten or more counts support this clonotype. The chain recombines TRBV12-3 or TRBV12-4 with TRBJ2-5; 11 nucleotides agree with TRBD1. With 4 bases clipped from V and 2 bases from J, the junction kept 3 bases outside the gene matches. The CDR3 consists of 15 residues. This CDR3 is CASSSGTGGQETQYF. CDR3 DNA: TGTGCCAGCAGTTCCGGGACAGGGGGTCAAGAGACCCAGTACTTC.

This clonotype was seen at least ten times. The chain has TRBV7-2 and TRBJ2-4; D might be TRBD2 (6 bases). Germline loops: CDR1 SGHTA, CDR2 FQGNSA. With 5 bases removed from V and 4 bases from J, the gap between germline ends came to 12 bases. The length of the CDR3 is 14 residues. The CDR3 DNA sequence: TGTGCCAGCAGCGGCGCCGGGAGTAAAAACATTCAGTACTTC. This codes for CASSGAGSKNIQYF.